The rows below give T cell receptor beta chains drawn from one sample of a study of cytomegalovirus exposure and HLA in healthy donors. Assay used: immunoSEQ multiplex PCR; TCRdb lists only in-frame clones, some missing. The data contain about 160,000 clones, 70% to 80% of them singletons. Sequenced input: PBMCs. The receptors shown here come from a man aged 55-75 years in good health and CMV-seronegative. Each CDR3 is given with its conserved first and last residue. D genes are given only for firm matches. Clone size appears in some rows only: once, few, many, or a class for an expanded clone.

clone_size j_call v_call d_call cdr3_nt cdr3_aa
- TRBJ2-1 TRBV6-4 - TGTGCCAGCAGTGAGCAGGGGACCTACAATGAGCAGTTCTTC CASSEQGTYNEQFF
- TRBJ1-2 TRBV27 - TGTGCCAGCAGTTCCCCGGGGACACCAAGTAACTATGGCCACACCTTC CASSSPGTPSNYGHTF
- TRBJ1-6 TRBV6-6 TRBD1 TGTGCCAGCAGTCAGACAGGGGAAAGTTCACCCCTCCACTTT CASSQTGESSPLHF
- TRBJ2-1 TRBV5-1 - TGCGCCAGCAGCCTAGCTGGGACTGCCATGCTGGATGAGCAGTTCTTC CASSLAGTAMLDEQFF
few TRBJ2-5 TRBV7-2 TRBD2 TGTGCCAGCAGCCCCACTAGCGGGAGGGCGGGGGAGCAGTACTTC CASSPTSGRAGEQYF
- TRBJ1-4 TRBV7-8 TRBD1 TGTGCCAGCAGCTTCGGACAGGGTGAAAAACTGTTTTTT CASSFGQGEKLFF
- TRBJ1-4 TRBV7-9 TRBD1 TGTGCCAGCAGCCCGGTGACAGGGGATAATGAAAAACTGTTTTTT CASSPVTGDNEKLFF
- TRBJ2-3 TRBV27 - TGTGCCAGCAGTTCCACAGGGATGGATACGCAGTATTTT CASSSTGMDTQYF
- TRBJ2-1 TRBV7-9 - TGTGCCAGCAGCTTAGCGGAGCTTCACAATGAGCAGTTCTTC CASSLAELHNEQFF
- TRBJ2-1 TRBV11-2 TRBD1 TGTGCCAGCAGCGCCGGGACAGGGGGCCCCGATGAGCAGTTCTTC CASSAGTGGPDEQFF
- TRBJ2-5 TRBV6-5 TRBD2 TGTGCCAGCAGTTACTCAGCGGGACAAGAGACCCAGTACTTC CASSYSAGQETQYF
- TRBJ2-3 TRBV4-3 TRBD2 TGCGCCAGCAGCCAAGTATCTAGCGGGGACACAGATACGCAGTATTTT CASSQVSSGDTDTQYF
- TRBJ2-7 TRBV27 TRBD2 TGTGCCAGCAGTTTACGAAGTTCCGCTAGCGGGTTCTCCTACGAGCAGTACTTC CASSLRSSASGFSYEQYF
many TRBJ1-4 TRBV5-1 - TGCGCCAGCAGCCCTGCAACTAATGAAAAACTGTTTTTT CASSPATNEKLFF
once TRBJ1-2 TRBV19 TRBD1 TGTGCCAGTAGTATCCTAGGGACAGGGGAAGACTATGGCTACACCTTC CASSILGTGEDYGYTF
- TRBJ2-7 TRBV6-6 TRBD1 TGTGCCAGCAGTTACAGGGGGCTCTACGAGCAGTACTTC CASSYRGLYEQYF
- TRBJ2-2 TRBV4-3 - TGCGCCAGCAGCCATACAGGTAACACCGGGGAGCTGTTTTTT CASSHTGNTGELFF
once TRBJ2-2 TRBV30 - TGTGCCTGGAGGCGGTTGGCGGGCACCGGGGAGCTGTTTTTT CAWRRLAGTGELFF
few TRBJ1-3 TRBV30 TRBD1 TGTGCCTGGAGTGCCGGGACAGTTGCTGGAAACACCATATATTTT CAWSAGTVAGNTIYF
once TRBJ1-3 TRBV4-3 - TGCGCCAGCAGCCAAGATAGTTCTAGAAACACCATATATTTT CASSQDSSRNTIYF
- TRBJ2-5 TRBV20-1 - TGCAGTGCCGCGGATCAGACCCAGTACTTC CSAADQTQYF
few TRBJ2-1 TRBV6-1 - TGTGCCATTCAACGCGGGACTCCCCCCAATGAGCAGTTCTTC CAIQRGTPPNEQFF
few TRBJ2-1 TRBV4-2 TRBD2 TGTGCCAGCAGCTCCCCGCTAGCGGGGGGGCTACACGATGAGCAGTTCTTC CASSSPLAGGLHDEQFF
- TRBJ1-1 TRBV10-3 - TGTGCCATCAGCTACCGTCAAGGGGTCGGCACTGAAGCTTTCTTT CAISYRQGVGTEAFF
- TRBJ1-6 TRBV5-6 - TGTGCCAGCAGACGGGACCATTCAGGGGCGGTTTCACCCCTCCACTTT CASRRDHSGAVSPLHF
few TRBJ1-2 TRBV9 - TGTGCCAGCAGCCTTACGGACAAAAACTATGGCTACACCTTC CASSLTDKNYGYTF
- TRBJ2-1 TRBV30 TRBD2 TGTGCCTGGAGTCACCCGATGAGCGGGGGGCCGATCAATGAGCAGTTCTTC CAWSHPMSGGPINEQFF
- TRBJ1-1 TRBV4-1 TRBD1 TGCGCCAGCAGCCAAGCGGGACAGGGGTGGACTGAAGCTTTCTTT CASSQAGQGWTEAFF
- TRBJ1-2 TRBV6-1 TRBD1 TGTGCCAGCAGTGCTAACCCCGGGACAGGGGCGCATGGCTACACCTTC CASSANPGTGAHGYTF
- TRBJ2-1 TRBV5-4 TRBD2 TGTGCCAGCAGCACCCTAGTGATAGCGGGCCCGAGCTCCTACAATGAGCAGTTCTTC CASSTLVIAGPSSYNEQFF
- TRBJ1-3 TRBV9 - TGTGCCAGCAGCGGCCCAGCTGGAAACACCATATATTTT CASSGPAGNTIYF